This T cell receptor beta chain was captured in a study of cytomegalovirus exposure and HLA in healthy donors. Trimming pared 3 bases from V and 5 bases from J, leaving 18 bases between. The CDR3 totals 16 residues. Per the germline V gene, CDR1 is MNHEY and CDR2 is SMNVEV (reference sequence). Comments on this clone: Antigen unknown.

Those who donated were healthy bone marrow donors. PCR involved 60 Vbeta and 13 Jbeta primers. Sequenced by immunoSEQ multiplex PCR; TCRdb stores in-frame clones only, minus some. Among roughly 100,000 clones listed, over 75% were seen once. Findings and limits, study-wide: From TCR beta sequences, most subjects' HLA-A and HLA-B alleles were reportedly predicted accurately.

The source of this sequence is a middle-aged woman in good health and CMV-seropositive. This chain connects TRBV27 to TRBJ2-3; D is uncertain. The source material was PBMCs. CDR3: CASSFLALRSGDTQYF. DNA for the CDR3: TGTGCCAGCAGTTTCTTAGCACTCCGTTCTGGAGATACGCAGTATTTT.